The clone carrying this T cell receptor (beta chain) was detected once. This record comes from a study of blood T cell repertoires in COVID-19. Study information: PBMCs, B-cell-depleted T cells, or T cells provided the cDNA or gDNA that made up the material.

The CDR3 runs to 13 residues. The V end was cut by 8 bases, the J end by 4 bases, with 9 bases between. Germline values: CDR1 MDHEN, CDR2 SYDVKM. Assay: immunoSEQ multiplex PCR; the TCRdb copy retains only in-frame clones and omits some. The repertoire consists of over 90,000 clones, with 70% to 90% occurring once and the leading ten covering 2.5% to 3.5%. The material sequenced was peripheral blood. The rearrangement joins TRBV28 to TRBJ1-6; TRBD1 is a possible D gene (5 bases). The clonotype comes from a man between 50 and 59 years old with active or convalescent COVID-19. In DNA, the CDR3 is TGTGCCAGCTTGACAGCTTATAATTCACCCCTCCACTTT. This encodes CASLTAYNSPLHF.